The 10 T cell receptor beta chains below come from one sample, sequenced in a study of early T cells in non-severe SARS-CoV-2 infection. One entry per CDR3 protein, called by TCRdb with MiXCR from the 5' RACE reads. The sample lists 63,000 or so distinct CDR3 sequences, 10% to 12% seen once, with 5.7% in the top ten. The sample here was whole blood, taken at baseline. These receptors originate from an adult who was a healthcare worker with PCR-confirmed SARS-CoV-2 infection or an uninfected control (not recorded which).

This sequence joins TRBV7-6 and TRBJ2-5; weak D call: TRBD1 (5 bases). The V gene lost 3 bases and the J gene lost 2 bases, with 10 bases spanning the gap. Germline values: CDR1 SGHVS, CDR2 FNYEAQ. The CDR3 length is 14 residues. CDR3 sequence: CASSLYQGQETQYF. The CDR3 bases are TGTGCCAGCAGCTTGTATCAGGGTCAAGAGACCCAGTACTTC.

The sample holds a few counts of this clonotype. The CDR3: CSVFGRMNTEAFF. The CDR3 DNA is TGCAGCGTATTTGGCAGGATGAACACTGAAGCTTTCTTT. The chain recombines TRBV29-1 with TRBJ1-1, with D unresolved. Trimming shortened V by 6 bases and J by 0 bases, and 11 bases separated the two germline ends. The CDR3 is 13 amino acids. The V gene's germline CDR1 is SQVTM and CDR2 ANQGSEA.

This clonotype has only a few counts. V usage is TRBV9 and J usage is TRBJ2-3, with 8 bases matching TRBD1. CDR1 SGDLS and CDR2 YYNGEE come from the germline V gene. The CDR3 is 12 amino acids. J lost 5 bases, V lost 6 bases, and 2 bases had no gene match. In DNA, the CDR3 is TGTGCCAGCACGGACAGGGTAGATACGCAGTATTTT. This gives the protein CASTDRVDTQYF.

The chain carries TRBV11-3 and TRBJ2-1; D gene uncertain. This CDR3 has 13 amino acids. V was cut by 0 bases and J by 6 bases, with 6 bases left in between. CDR1 is SGHNT, CDR2 YENEEA, per germline. The CDR3 DNA reads TGTGCCAGCAGCTTAGAATTGGGCAATGAGCAGTTCTTC. Translated, it gives CASSLELGNEQFF.

This clonotype occurred many times. The chain joins TRBV11-2 to TRBJ2-3; 10 bases align to TRBD2. The CDR3 totals 16 residues. The germline V gene has CDR1 SGHAT and CDR2 FQNNGV. Trimming removed 6 bases from V and 4 bases from J; junction bases left unmatched: 10. Written as DNA, the CDR3 is TGTGCCAGCAGAAATCGTCGGCTAGCGGGAGCAGATACGCAGTATTTT. It yields the protein CASRNRRLAGADTQYF.

At least ten counts were recorded for this clonotype. The CDR3: CASSWAHGNTIYF. The DNA for the CDR3 is TGTGCCAGCAGCTGGGCACACGGAAACACCATATATTTT. The chain recombines TRBV7-2 with TRBJ1-3; D uncertain. V lost 4 bases to trimming and J lost 4 bases, with 8 bases between them. The CDR3 loop spans 13 amino acids. Per germline, CDR1 SGHTA and CDR2 FQGNSA.

The chain is built from TRBV15 and TRBJ2-5; D not certain. The ends were cut back, 2 bases at V and 2 bases at J, with 0 bases in the middle. The germline gives CDR1 LNHNV, CDR2 YYDKDF (reference sequence). This CDR3 has 11 amino acids. CDR3 bases: TGTGCCACCAGCAGACAAGAGACCCAGTACTTC. This gives the protein CATSRQETQYF.

This chain uses TRBV11-3 with TRBJ2-5, with 8 bases fitting TRBD2. The germline CDR1 and CDR2 sequences are SGHNT and YENEEA. This CDR3 region has 14 residues. Unmatched junction bases numbered 1, after V lost 1 base and J lost 3 bases. CDR3 amino acids: CASSLALAEETQYF. CDR3 DNA: TGTGCCAGCAGCTTAGCACTAGCGGAAGAGACCCAGTACTTC. The full variable domain, its missing parts supplied by reference TRBV11-3 and TRBJ2-5, is EAGVVQSPRYKIIEKKQPVAFWCNPISGHNTLYWYLQNLGQGPELLIRYENEEAVDDSQLPKDRFSAERLKGVDSTLKIQPAELGDSAVYLCASSLALAEETQYFGPGTRLLVL.

This clonotype was seen only a few times. The rearrangement links TRBV7-2 to TRBJ2-1, with D possibly matching TRBD1 (6 bases). Trimming took 6 bases from V and 7 from J, leaving 16 bases between them. Germline V CDR1 and CDR2: SGHTA, FQGNSA. This CDR3 is 14 amino acids long. CDR3 region: CASRSQAQGNEQFF. CDR3 DNA sequence: TGTGCCAGCAGGTCGCAAGCCCAGGGGAATGAGCAGTTCTTC. Full variable domain (outside the CDR3, taken from reference TRBV7-2 and TRBJ2-1): GAGVSQSPSNKVTEKGKDVELRCDPISGHTALYWYRQSLGQGLEFLIYFQGNSAPDKSGLPSDRFSAERTGGSVSTLTIQRTQQEDSAVYLCASRSQAQGNEQFFGPGTRLTVL.

This chain links TRBV19 with TRBJ2-7; 9 nucleotides align to TRBD1. This CDR3 region has 14 residues. CDR1 is LNHDA and CDR2 is SQIVND in the germline V gene (reference sequence). The junction had 4 bases not matched to a gene; V was cut back by 5 bases and J by 2 bases. DNA for the CDR3: TGTGCCAGTAGTTGGACAGGGGAACCCTACGAGCAGTACTTC. This sequence encodes CASSWTGEPYEQYF.